This T cell receptor (beta chain) was captured by sequencing in a study of shared clonotypes between healthy human individuals. The assay was immunoSEQ multiplex PCR, and TCRdb's table has in-frame clones only and misses some. The table has about 1 million clones, about four fifths seen once. Findings of the study overall: For naive CD4 cells, 5% to 6.5% of clonotypes were shared across a handful of donors.

As for this clone: Its antigen is currently unknown.

The CDR3 runs 14 residues. CDR1 and CDR2 from the germline V gene are SGDLS and YYNGEE. V lost 0 bases to trimming and J lost 4 bases, with 8 bases between them. The chain links TRBV9 to TRBJ2-1; no reliable D call. The sequence was collected from a man aged 18 to 30 in good health. Some clones in this sample may be carry-over from other donors' samples. Sequencing used memory CD4+ T cells from PBMCs. Specified subset: CD45RA-negative fraction. CDR3 sequence (DNA): TGTGCCAGCAGCGTAGGAGAGGCGTACAATGAGCAGTTCTTC. Encoded protein: CASSVGEAYNEQFF.